The present entry profiles one T cell receptor beta chain with its context. This sample stems from a study of cytomegalovirus exposure and HLA in healthy donors. This CDR3 has 15 amino acids. Germline loops: CDR1 SGHAT, CDR2 FQNNGV. Trimming shortened V by 0 bases and J by 3 bases, and 9 bases separated the two germline ends. PCR used 60 Vbeta primers and 13 Jbeta primers. TCRdb's copy holds only in-frame clones and misses some; the assay was immunoSEQ multiplex PCR. This sample has roughly 220,000 clones, with under 80% found just once. J is TRBJ2-1 and V is TRBV11-2, with D unclear. The TCR originated in a woman younger than 45 in good health and CMV-seronegative. The material sequenced was PBMCs. The CDR3 sequence: CASSLDRGVYNEQFF. CDR3 nucleotides: TGTGCCAGCAGCTTAGATCGAGGTGTCTACAATGAGCAGTTCTTC.